This T cell receptor (beta chain) stems from a study of cytomegalovirus exposure and HLA in healthy donors. Study-wide results and limits: In a later analysis, several top co-occurrence clusters appeared linked to parvovirus B19, influenza, CMV and Epstein-Barr virus.

Comment on this clone: Its matching antigen is unknown.

The PCR employed 60 Vbeta primers together with 13 Jbeta primers. TCRdb keeps only in-frame clones here, not all; method: immunoSEQ multiplex PCR. The top ten clones hold under 2% of a sample with roughly 150,000 clones, about two thirds of them seen once. Samples came from healthy bone marrow donors. This CDR3 has 16 amino acids. The material sequenced was PBMCs. V gene TRBV21-1 combines with J gene TRBJ1-2; TRBD1, the D gene given by the table, was not confirmed from the DNA. TRBV21-1 is a known pseudogene. This sequence originates from a woman aged 18-35 years in good health and CMV-seronegative. The DNA of the CDR3 is TGTGCCAGCAGCAAAGAAAAGGGGCCCTCTAACTATGGCTACACCTTC. This gives the protein CASSKEKGPSNYGYTF.